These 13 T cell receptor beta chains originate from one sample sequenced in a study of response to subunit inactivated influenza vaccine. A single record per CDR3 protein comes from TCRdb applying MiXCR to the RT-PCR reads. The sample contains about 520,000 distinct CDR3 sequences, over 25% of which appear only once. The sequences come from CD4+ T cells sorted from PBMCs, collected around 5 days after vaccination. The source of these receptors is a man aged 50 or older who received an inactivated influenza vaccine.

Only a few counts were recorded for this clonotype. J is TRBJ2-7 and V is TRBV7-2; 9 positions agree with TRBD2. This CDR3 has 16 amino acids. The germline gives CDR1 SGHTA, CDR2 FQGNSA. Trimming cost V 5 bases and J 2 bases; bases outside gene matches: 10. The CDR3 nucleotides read TGTGCCAGCAGCCCGAGACTAGCGGACAAACCCTACGAGCAGTACTTC. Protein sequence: CASSPRLADKPYEQYF. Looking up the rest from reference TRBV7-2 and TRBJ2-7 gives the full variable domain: GAGVSQSPSNKVTEKGKDVELRCDPISGHTALYWYRQSLGQGLEFLIYFQGNSAPDKSGLPSDRFSAERTGGSVSTLTIQRTQQEDSAVYLCASSPRLADKPYEQYFGPGTRLTVT.

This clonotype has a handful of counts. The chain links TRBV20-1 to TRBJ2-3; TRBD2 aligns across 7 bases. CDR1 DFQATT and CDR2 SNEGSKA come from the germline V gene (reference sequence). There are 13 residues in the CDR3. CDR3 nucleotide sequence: TGCACCGTCTGGGGGGGTACGGCAGATACGCAGTATTTT. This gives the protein CTVWGGTADTQYF.

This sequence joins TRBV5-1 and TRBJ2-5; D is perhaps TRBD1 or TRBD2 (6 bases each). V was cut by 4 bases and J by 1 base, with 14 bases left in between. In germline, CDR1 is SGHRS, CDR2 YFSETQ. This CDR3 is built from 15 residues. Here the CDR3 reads CASSRLPGAQETQYF. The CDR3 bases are TGCGCCAGCAGCCGTCTCCCGGGGGCCCAAGAGACCCAGTACTTC.

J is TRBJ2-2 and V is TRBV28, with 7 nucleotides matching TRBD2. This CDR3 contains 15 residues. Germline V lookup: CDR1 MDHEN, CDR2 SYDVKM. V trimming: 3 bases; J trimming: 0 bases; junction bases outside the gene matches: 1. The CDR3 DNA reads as TGTGCCAGCAGTTTCGCGGGAGCGAACACCGGGGAGCTGTTTTTT. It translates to CASSFAGANTGELFF.

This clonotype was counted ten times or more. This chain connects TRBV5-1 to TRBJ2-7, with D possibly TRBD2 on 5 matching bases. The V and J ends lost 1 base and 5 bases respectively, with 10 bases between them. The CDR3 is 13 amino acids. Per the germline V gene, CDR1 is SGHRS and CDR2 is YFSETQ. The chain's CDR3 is CASSLFEGNEQYF. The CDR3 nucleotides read TGCGCCAGCAGCTTGTTCGAGGGTAACGAGCAGTACTTC.

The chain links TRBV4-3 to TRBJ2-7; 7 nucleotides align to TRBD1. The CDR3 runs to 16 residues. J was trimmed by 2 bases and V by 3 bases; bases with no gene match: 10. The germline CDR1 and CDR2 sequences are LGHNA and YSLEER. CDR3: CASSQATGLGAYEQYF. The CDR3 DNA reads TGCGCCAGCAGCCAGGCGACAGGGCTCGGCGCCTACGAGCAGTACTTC.

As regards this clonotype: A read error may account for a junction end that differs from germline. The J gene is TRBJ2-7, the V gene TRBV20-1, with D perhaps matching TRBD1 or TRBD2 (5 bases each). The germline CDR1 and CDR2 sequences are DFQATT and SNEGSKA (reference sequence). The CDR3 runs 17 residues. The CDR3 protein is CCARGTGLQGVSYEQYF. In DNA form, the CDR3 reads TGCTGTGCTAGAGGGACCGGGCTCCAGGGAGTCTCCTACGAGCAGTACTTC.

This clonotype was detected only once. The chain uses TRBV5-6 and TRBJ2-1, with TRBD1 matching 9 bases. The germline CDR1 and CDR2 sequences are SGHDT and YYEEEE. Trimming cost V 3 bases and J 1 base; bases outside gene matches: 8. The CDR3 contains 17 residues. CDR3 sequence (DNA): TGTGCCAGCAGCTCCTCCGGGACAGGGCGATCCTACAATGAGCAGTTCTTC. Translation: CASSSSGTGRSYNEQFF. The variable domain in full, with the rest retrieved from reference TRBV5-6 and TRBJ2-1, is DAGVTQSPTHLIKTRGQQVTLRCSPKSGHDTVSWYQQALGQGPQFIFQYYEEEERQRGNFPDRFSGHQFPNYSSELNVNALLLGDSALYLCASSSSGTGRSYNEQFFGPGTRLTVL.

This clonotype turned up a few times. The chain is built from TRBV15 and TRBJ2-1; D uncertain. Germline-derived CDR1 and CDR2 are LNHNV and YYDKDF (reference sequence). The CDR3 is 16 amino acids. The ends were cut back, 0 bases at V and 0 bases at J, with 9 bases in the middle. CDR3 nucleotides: TGTGCCACCAGCAGAGATCCGGGTAGCTCCTACAATGAGCAGTTCTTC. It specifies CATSRDPGSSYNEQFF.

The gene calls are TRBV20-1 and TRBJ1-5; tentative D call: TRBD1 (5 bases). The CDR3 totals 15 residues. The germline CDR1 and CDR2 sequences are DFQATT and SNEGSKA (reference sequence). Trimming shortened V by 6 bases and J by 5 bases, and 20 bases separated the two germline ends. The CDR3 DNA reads TGCAGTGCCAGGTCGGTGGACACCCGAGATCAGCCCCAGCATTTT. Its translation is CSARSVDTRDQPQHF.

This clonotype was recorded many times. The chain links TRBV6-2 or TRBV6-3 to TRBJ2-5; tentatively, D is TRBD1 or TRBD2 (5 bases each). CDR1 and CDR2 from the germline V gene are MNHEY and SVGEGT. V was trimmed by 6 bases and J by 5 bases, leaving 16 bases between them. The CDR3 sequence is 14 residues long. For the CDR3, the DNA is TGTGCCAGCAGGAATCCGGGACGGGCGGAGACCCAGTACTTC. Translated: CASRNPGRAETQYF.

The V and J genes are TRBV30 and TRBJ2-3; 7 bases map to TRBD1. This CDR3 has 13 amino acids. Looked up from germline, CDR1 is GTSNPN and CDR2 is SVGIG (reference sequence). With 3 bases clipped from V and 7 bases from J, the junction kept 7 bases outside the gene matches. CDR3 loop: CAWRTGPGYTQYF. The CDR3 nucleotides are TGTGCCTGGAGGACAGGGCCCGGTTATACGCAGTATTTT.

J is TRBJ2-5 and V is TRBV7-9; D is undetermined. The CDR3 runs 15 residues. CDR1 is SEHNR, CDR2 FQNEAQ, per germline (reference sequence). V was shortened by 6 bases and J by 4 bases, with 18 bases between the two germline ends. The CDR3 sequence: CASREYGRVRETQYF. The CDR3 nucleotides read TGTGCCAGCAGGGAATATGGACGGGTTCGAGAGACCCAGTACTTC.